The clone carrying this TCR beta chain has only a few counts. In germline, CDR1 is SNHLY, CDR2 FYNNEI. Trimming removed 1 base from V and 1 base from J, with 11 bases in between. The CDR3 spans 16 residues. This entry is derived from a study of regulatory T cells in long-lasting Graves disease. Time point in this sample: newly diagnosed GD, antithyroid drugs for less than 3 months. Scientists built the TCR library using RNA that was extracted from PBMCs. Both iRepertoire HTBI primers and Arm-PCR of CDR3 regions were used to build the TCR beta libraries. TCRdb re-called the multiplex PCR reads with MiXCR, one entry per CDR3 protein. This sample has approximately 310,000 distinct CDR3 sequences, with 15% to 20% found just once.

The chain joins TRBV2 to TRBJ1-3, with D unresolved. The source of this sequence is a female donor with Graves disease. Specimen: peripheral blood mononuclear cells (PBMCs), collected at new diagnosis, from a patient treated with antithyroid drugs. CDR3 DNA sequence: TGTGCCAGCAGTGAAGAGCAGATATCATCTGGAAACACCATATATTTT. This gives the protein CASSEEQISSGNTIYF.